This T cell receptor beta chain comes out of a study of T cell responses to AZD1222 COVID-19 vaccine. This clone was counted once. Its antigen is not known. V was shortened by 1 base and J by 4 bases, with 8 bases between the two germline ends. CDR3 length equals 15 residues. The V gene's germline CDR1 is SEHNR and CDR2 FQNEAQ (reference sequence). Findings and caveats of the study: Baseline serology detected seropositivity in only five or six AZD1222 recipients. Spike-wide vaccine-associated CD4 TCRs dominated at 160-218 and 743-854. Sampling that yielded the repertoires occurred only after the peak T cell response. Reports say nearly half of spike-specific TCRs go after unmutated variant regions.

Measured with immunoSEQ multiplex PCR; TCRdb has only the in-frame clones, and not every one. Altogether about 170,000 clones are present, 70% to 90% being singletons, with the ten largest covering 0.85% to 1.1%. The source material was peripheral blood, sampled 28 days after the second AZD1222 dose. V is TRBV7-9 and J is TRBJ2-6, with D uncertain. The sequence was obtained from an adult who received the AZD1222 COVID-19 vaccine. The CDR3 loop reads CASSLGASGANVLTF. CDR3 DNA sequence: TGTGCCAGCAGCTTAGGGGCGTCGGGGGCCAACGTCCTGACTTTC. The variable domain in full, completed from reference TRBV7-9 and TRBJ2-6, reads DTGVSQNPRHKITKRGQNVTFRCDPISEHNRLYWYRQTLGQGPEFLTYFQNEAQLEKSRLLSDRFSAERPKGSFSTLEIQRTEQGDSAMYLCASSLGASGANVLTFGAGSRLTVL.